Presented here are 21 T cell receptor beta chains from one specimen sequenced in a study of CD8 T cells in Susac syndrome. An input of about 0.5 to 1 ug of RNA was subjected to reverse transcription using random hexamers. Using its own MiXCR run on the immunoSEQ multiplex PCR reads, TCRdb lists one record per CDR3 protein. In the table there are 250,000 to 350,000 distinct CDR3 sequences, 92% of which are singletons. Sequencing used CD4+ T cells from PBMCs. These receptors originate from a human donor with multiple sclerosis.

This clonotype appeared a single time. At one boundary the junction diverges from the germline segment, which might be a read error. The chain uses TRBV28 and TRBJ1-1; D is ambiguous. Germline CDR1 reads MDHEN; CDR2 reads SYDVKM. This CDR3 comprises 15 residues. CDR3 nucleotide sequence: TGTGCCAGCAGTCCCTACACCATTCAGAACCCTGAAGCTTTCTTT. Residues: CASSPYTIQNPEAFF.

V is TRBV10-3 and J is TRBJ1-2, with 7 bases matching TRBD1. Germline-derived CDR1 and CDR2 are ENHRY and SYGVKD. V trimming: 2 bases; J trimming: 2 bases; junction bases outside the gene matches: 5. The CDR3 spans 15 residues. The CDR3: CAISEPGDRNYGYTF. The CDR3 DNA reads as TGTGCCATCAGTGAGCCAGGGGACAGAAACTATGGCTACACCTTC.

CDR3 sequence (DNA): TGCGCCAGCAGCTTGGGGTCAGACAAAAACATTCAGTACTTC. Amino acid sequence: CASSLGSDKNIQYF. The V gene is TRBV5-1, the J gene TRBJ2-4; D not certain. Trimming pared 0 bases from V and 3 bases from J, leaving 7 bases between. Germline V gene sequence: CDR1 SGHRS, CDR2 YFSETQ. The CDR3 runs 14 residues.

This rearrangement joins TRBV20-1 to TRBJ2-7; a possible D gene is TRBD1 (6 bases). The germline V and J ends were trimmed by 7 bases and 7 bases, with 23 bases remaining between them. The CDR3 totals 14 residues. Per the germline V gene, CDR1 is DFQATT and CDR2 is SNEGSKA (reference sequence). Here the CDR3 DNA reads TGCAGTGTCCGCCCAAAGGGGGTACTGGGGGAGCAGTACTTC. As protein: CSVRPKGVLGEQYF.

The chain recombines TRBV19 with TRBJ1-2; unclear D gene. Germline assignment: CDR1 LNHDA and CDR2 SQIVND (reference sequence). V dropped 2 bases and J dropped 1 base, with 8 bases sitting between them. The CDR3 extends over 14 amino acids. CDR3 nucleotides: TGTGCCAGTAGTATAAGTGCAGATAACTATGGCTACACCTTC. Amino acids: CASSISADNYGYTF.

The CDR3 reads CATSDSFTDTQYF. CDR3 nucleotides: TGTGCCACCAGTGATTCCTTCACAGATACGCAGTATTTT. This rearrangement joins TRBV24-1 to TRBJ2-3; D is unclear. The CDR3 loop spans 13 amino acids. Germline V lookup: CDR1 KGHDR, CDR2 SFDVKD. V was clipped by 2 bases and J by 2 bases, with 4 bases between them.

In DNA form, the CDR3 reads TGCAGTGCTCCCGGACTAGCGGGGACTTACGAGCAGTACTTC. It translates to CSAPGLAGTYEQYF. V and J are TRBV20-1 and TRBJ2-7, with 12 bases aligning to TRBD2. After removal of 5 bases from V and 4 bases from J, the junction contained 6 bases not matched to a gene. Germline V gives CDR1 DFQATT, CDR2 SNEGSKA (reference sequence). The CDR3 totals 14 residues.

This chain connects TRBV30 to TRBJ2-5; 8 bases are a match to TRBD2. The ends lost 4 bases at V and 0 bases at J; junction bases unmatched: 4. The germline V gene encodes CDR1 GTSNPN and CDR2 SVGIG (reference sequence). The length of the CDR3 is 14 residues. The CDR3 DNA reads as TGTGCCTGGACCGGGGGGGGGTACCAAGAGACCCAGTACTTC. Residues: CAWTGGGYQETQYF.

This rearrangement joins TRBV7-8 to TRBJ2-3; 7 bases map to TRBD2. The CDR3 spans 15 residues. Germline trimming cut 5 bases from V and 6 bases from J; bases unmatched to any gene: 11. Germline V CDR1 and CDR2: SGHVS, FQNEAQ. The CDR3 nucleotides read TGTGCCAGCAGCCGATGGACTAGGGGAGCTGATACGCAGTATTTT. Its protein product is CASSRWTRGADTQYF.

V gene TRBV19 combines with J gene TRBJ1-2; D remains ambiguous. The CDR3 is made up of 13 amino acids. V was trimmed by 7 bases and J by 7 bases, leaving 16 bases between them. Germline loops: CDR1 LNHDA, CDR2 SQIVND (reference sequence). The CDR3 region has the DNA TGTGCCAGTAATCCGGACCTTGGATCTGGCTACACCTTC. Its protein product is CASNPDLGSGYTF.

The V gene is TRBV2, the J gene TRBJ2-2, with 7 bases fitting TRBD2. The V gene end was trimmed by 5 bases and the J gene end by 3 bases; junction bases not matched to a gene: 6. Germline assignment: CDR1 SNHLY and CDR2 FYNNEI. This CDR3 is 15 amino acids long. In DNA form, the CDR3 reads TGTGCCAGCAGTTGGGGGGGAATCGACACCGGGGAGCTGTTTTTT. It yields the protein CASSWGGIDTGELFF.

This clonotype appeared once. V usage is TRBV7-9 and J usage is TRBJ1-4, with D uncertain. V shed 0 bases and J shed 11 bases, with 16 bases lying between them. Germline values: CDR1 SEHNR, CDR2 FQNEAQ (reference sequence). The CDR3 is 15 residues long. The CDR3 spells CASSLAQRPSGKLFF. CDR3 DNA sequence: TGTGCCAGCAGCTTAGCGCAACGGCCCTCGGGGAAACTGTTTTTT.

Comment on this clonotype: Here the CDR3 omits its conserved ending phenylalanine or tryptophan, so a read error is the likely source. This sequence joins TRBV7-2 and TRBJ2-7; D is undetermined. The V end lost 3 bases, the J end lost 2 bases, and 14 bases lay between the germline ends. Germline values: CDR1 SGHTA, CDR2 FQGNSA. The CDR3 sequence is 15 residues long. CDR3 amino acids: CASSFGGIGTYEQYL. CDR3 nucleotides: TGTGCCAGCAGCTTTGGCGGAATCGGAACCTACGAGCAGTACCTC.

This chain links TRBV11-3 with TRBJ2-7, with 11 bases aligning to TRBD2. The CDR3 sequence is 14 residues long. Trimming took 4 bases from V and 6 from J; bases not matched to a gene: 5. Per the germline V gene, CDR1 is SGHNT and CDR2 is YENEEA. For the CDR3, the DNA is TGTGCCAGCAGCTCGCCCGGGACTAGCGGCGAGCAGTACTTC. Protein sequence: CASSSPGTSGEQYF. Full variable domain (outside the CDR3, taken from reference TRBV11-3 and TRBJ2-7): EAGVVQSPRYKIIEKKQPVAFWCNPISGHNTLYWYLQNLGQGPELLIRYENEEAVDDSQLPKDRFSAERLKGVDSTLKIQPAELGDSAVYLCASSSPGTSGEQYFGPGTRLTVT.

V and J are TRBV12-3 or TRBV12-4 and TRBJ1-1; 8 nucleotides line up with TRBD1. V trimming: 6 bases; J trimming: 2 bases; junction bases outside the gene matches: 8. CDR3 size: 15 residues. CDR3 sequence: CASSPGGTGNTEAFF. The CDR3 DNA reads as TGTGCCAGCAGCCCCGGGGGGACAGGAAACACTGAAGCTTTCTTT.

The V gene is TRBV19, the J gene TRBJ2-2, with TRBD2 identical over 7 bases. The length of the CDR3 is 17 residues. V gave up 3 bases and J gave up 4 bases; unmatched junction bases: 11. Per the germline V gene, CDR1 is LNHDA and CDR2 is SQIVND (reference sequence). The CDR3 protein is CASSIPSTSPSTGELFF. The CDR3 DNA reads TGTGCCAGTAGTATCCCTTCGACTAGCCCGAGCACCGGGGAGCTGTTTTTT.

This rearrangement joins TRBV19 to TRBJ1-4, with 11 nucleotides matching TRBD1. The CDR3 is 18 residues long. Germline trimming cut 6 bases from V and 1 base from J; bases unmatched to any gene: 10. The germline CDR1 and CDR2 sequences are LNHDA and SQIVND (reference sequence). CDR3 DNA sequence: TGTGCCAGTAGCTCGGGACAGGGGGGATCGGTAACTAATGAAAAACTGTTTTTT. It yields the protein CASSSGQGGSVTNEKLFF.

This clonotype was recorded once. The chain has TRBV6-5 and TRBJ2-1; D is unresolved. In germline, CDR1 is MNHEY, CDR2 SVGAGI. Trimming shortened V by 5 bases and J by 0 bases, and 11 bases separated the two germline ends. The CDR3 covers 15 residues. The CDR3 region has the DNA TGTGCCAGCAGTAAAGGCTATAGCTCCTACAATGAGCAGTTCTTC. Translation gives CASSKGYSSYNEQFF.

This chain links TRBV7-9 with TRBJ2-5; the D gene could be TRBD1 or TRBD2 (5 bases each). Germline loops: CDR1 SEHNR, CDR2 FQNEAQ (reference sequence). This CDR3 has 16 amino acids. V was shortened by 5 bases and J by 2 bases, with 18 bases between the two germline ends. In nucleotides, the CDR3 is TGTGCCAGCAGCCCCTGGGACCCTAAGGGTCAAGAGACCCAGTACTTC. Residues: CASSPWDPKGQETQYF.

V usage is TRBV6-5 and J usage is TRBJ2-7; D might be TRBD2 (6 bases). Deletions cut 0 bases from V and 3 bases from J, with 6 bases between. CDR1 and CDR2 from the germline V gene are MNHEY and SVGAGI. CDR3 length equals 13 residues. The DNA for the CDR3 is TGTGCCAGCAGTTACTCGCGGGACTACGAGCAGTACTTC. Residues: CASSYSRDYEQYF.

V is TRBV5-4 and J is TRBJ2-3; D possibly uses TRBD1 or TRBD2 (8 bases each). V lost 4 bases, J lost 4 bases, and 22 bases lay in between. Germline lookup yields CDR1 SGHNT and CDR2 YYREEE (reference sequence). There are 17 residues in the CDR3. This chain's CDR3 is CASSPGGAGGWADTQYF. Here the CDR3 DNA reads TGTGCCAGCAGCCCGGGAGGGGCAGGGGGCTGGGCAGATACGCAGTATTTT.